This record concerns one T cell receptor (beta chain) sequence. Its specificity is not known. Terminally differentiated effector memory CD45RA+ cells were excluded by CCR7 positive selection of CD45RO-negative cells. This entry comes from a study of shared clonotypes between healthy human individuals. Study conclusions and caveats: The small donor group covered limited genetic and exposure diversity.

Clones were read by immunoSEQ multiplex PCR, and TCRdb kept only the in-frame ones, dropping some. The repertoire has about 2.1 million clones, 93% of them found once; the top ten carry 1.5% to 2%. Sample: naive CD8+ T cells from PBMCs. The receptor was isolated from a man in his late teens or twenties in good health. Some clones in this sample may be carry-over from other donors' samples.

CDR3 residues: CASSLVAWTEAFF. CDR3 coding DNA: TGTGCCAGCAGTTTAGTGGCCTGGACTGAAGCTTTCTTT. The chain couples TRBV28 to TRBJ1-1; D not resolved. CDR1 is MDHEN, CDR2 SYDVKM, per germline. Trimming cost V 2 bases and J 5 bases, with 9 bases left between them. CDR3 length: 13 amino acids.